This T cell receptor (beta chain) is drawn from a study of CD8 T cells in ankylosing spondylitis. Study-wide results and limits: In reactive arthritis synovial fluid and blood, some motif variants had been reported before.

A note on this clonotype: Its antigen remains unknown.

TCRdb ran MiXCR on the 5' RACE reads and lists one entry per CDR3 protein. The table shows 350,000 to 400,000 distinct CDR3 sequences, with roughly 20% occurring only once. Germline V lookup: CDR1 SGHKS, CDR2 YYEKEE (reference sequence). The CDR3 extends over 15 amino acids. Unmatched junction bases numbered 3, after V lost 0 bases and J lost 2 bases. The origin of this receptor is a male donor with ankylosing spondylitis or in good health (not recorded which). Material for sequencing was blood, either unsorted or a sorted T cell fraction (not recorded which). The chain recombines TRBV5-5 with TRBJ2-7, with 9 bases that match TRBD2. CDR3 DNA sequence: TGTGCCAGCAGCTTGGTCCTAGCGGGGACCTACGAGCAGTACTTC. It yields the protein CASSLVLAGTYEQYF.